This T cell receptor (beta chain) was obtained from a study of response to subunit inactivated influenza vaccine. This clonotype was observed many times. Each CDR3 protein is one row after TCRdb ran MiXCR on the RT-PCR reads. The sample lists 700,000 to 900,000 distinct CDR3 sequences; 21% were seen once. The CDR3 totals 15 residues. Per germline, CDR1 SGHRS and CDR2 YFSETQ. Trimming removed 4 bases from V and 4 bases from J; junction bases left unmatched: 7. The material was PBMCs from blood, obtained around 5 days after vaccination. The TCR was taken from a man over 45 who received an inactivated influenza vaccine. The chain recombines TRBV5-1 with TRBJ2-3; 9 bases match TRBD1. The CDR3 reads CASSLQGQGPDTQYF. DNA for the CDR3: TGCGCCAGCAGCCTACAGGGACAGGGCCCAGATACGCAGTATTTT.